The clone carrying this TCR beta chain appeared once. Its matching antigen is unknown. These data belong to a study of T cell responses to AZD1222 COVID-19 vaccine. Whole-study results and caveats: Mostly white British, mostly female donors; authors suggested clonal diversity may be underestimated. After two AZD1222 doses, spike-specific TCR breadth and depth rose versus day 0.

Measured with immunoSEQ multiplex PCR; TCRdb has only the in-frame clones, and not every one. The sample shows about 150,000 clones, approximately 91% of them seen only once. V was clipped by 4 bases and J by 9 bases, with 11 bases between them. The CDR3 consists of 12 residues. The V gene's germline CDR1 is LGHDT and CDR2 YNNKEL (reference sequence). This chain connects TRBV3-1 (or the pseudogene TRBV3-2) to TRBJ2-3; D is ambiguous. This clonotype was obtained from an adult who received the AZD1222 COVID-19 vaccine. Sequenced here: peripheral blood, sampled 28 days after the second AZD1222 dose. The CDR3 spells CASSPSPPTQYF. CDR3 nucleotides: TGTGCCAGCAGCCCGAGCCCCCCGACGCAGTATTTT.